This T cell receptor beta chain was captured by sequencing in a study of cytomegalovirus exposure and HLA in healthy donors. The CDR3 runs to 14 residues. CDR1 and CDR2 (germline): KGHSH, LQKENI. V shed 4 bases and J shed 4 bases, with 10 bases lying between them. The method was immunoSEQ multiplex PCR; TCRdb's version includes in-frame clones alone and lacks a portion of them. Counted here are 85,000 to 120,000 clones, approximately 95% occurring once; the ten biggest clones make up roughly 0.9%. The chain joins TRBV18 to TRBJ2-2; D perhaps matches TRBD2 (5 bases). The sequence came from a woman aged 18 to 35 in good health and CMV-seronegative. The specimen sequenced was PBMCs. DNA of the CDR3: TGTGCCAGCTCACGAGCGGATGGCACCGGGGAGCTGTTTTTT. This sequence encodes CASSRADGTGELFF.